This TCR beta chain was recorded in a study of T cells after yellow fever vaccination. Background on the study: Some fractions had low cell numbers, and these were prepared with SMART-Seq v4 Ultra Low Input. Whole-study findings and limits: High-abundance clonotypes from the bulk population could contaminate FACS-sorted repertoires.

This clonotype was picked up a small number of times. Its specificity is not known. Deletions cut 6 bases from V and 1 base from J, with 9 bases between. There are 14 residues in the CDR3. Germline CDR1 and CDR2: SGHTA and FQGTGA. TCRdb recomputed calls from the 5' RACE reads with MiXCR, one row per CDR3 protein. The sample has around 500,000 distinct CDR3 sequences, 20% to 25% seen once. The origin of this receptor is a man aged 18 to 30 who received the YFV17D yellow fever vaccine. This chain connects TRBV7-3 to TRBJ2-2, with D possibly matching TRBD2 (5 bases). The source was PBMCs, collected around 3 weeks after the first yellow fever vaccination. CDR3 sequence (DNA): TGTGCCAGCAGGACTACTAGGAACACCGGGGAGCTGTTTTTT. This translates into CASRTTRNTGELFF.